The TCR beta chain described here comes from a study of CD8+ T cells in alopecia areata. Study results and limitations: Especially in alopecia totalis/universalis, lesional scalp showed greater clonality than normal scalp did.

The sample holds a few counts of this clone. Its antigen is currently unknown. Reverse transcription of extracted RNA yielded cDNA, which provided the sequencing template. This table comes from immunoSEQ multiplex PCR, and its TCRdb copy is limited to in-frame clones, with some not included. The data show 100,000 to 130,000 clones, about 60% seen once. Peripheral blood, together with lesional scalp punch biopsies, was collected from alopecia areata patients. Starting from PBMCs, sorting isolated CD4+ and CD8+ T cells. V lost 2 bases, J lost 0 bases, and 21 bases lay in between. The CDR3 loop spans 19 amino acids. Looked up from germline, CDR1 is KGHSH and CDR2 is LQKENI.

The receptor comes from a human donor with alopecia areata. Sequenced: NKG2D-low CD8+ T cells sorted from blood. The chain combines TRBV18 with TRBJ2-3, with unresolved D. The DNA of the CDR3 is TGTGCCAGCTCACCAGCCCCAGCCCCGCGGACCACTAGCACAGATACGCAGTATTTT. It is translated as CASSPAPAPRTTSTDTQYF.